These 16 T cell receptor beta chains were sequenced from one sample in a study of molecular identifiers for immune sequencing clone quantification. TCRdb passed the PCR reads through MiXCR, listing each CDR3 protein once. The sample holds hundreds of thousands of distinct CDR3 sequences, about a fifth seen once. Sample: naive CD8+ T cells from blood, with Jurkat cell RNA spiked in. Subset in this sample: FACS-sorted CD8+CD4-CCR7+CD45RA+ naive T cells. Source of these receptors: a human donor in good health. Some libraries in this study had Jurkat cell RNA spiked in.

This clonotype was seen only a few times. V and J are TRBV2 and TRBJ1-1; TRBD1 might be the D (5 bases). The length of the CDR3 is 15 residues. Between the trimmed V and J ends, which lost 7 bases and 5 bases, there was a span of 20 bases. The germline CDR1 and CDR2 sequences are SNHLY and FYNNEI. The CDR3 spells CASTHGGGSQTEAFF. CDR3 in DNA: TGTGCCAGCACCCACGGGGGGGGAAGTCAAACTGAAGCTTTCTTT.

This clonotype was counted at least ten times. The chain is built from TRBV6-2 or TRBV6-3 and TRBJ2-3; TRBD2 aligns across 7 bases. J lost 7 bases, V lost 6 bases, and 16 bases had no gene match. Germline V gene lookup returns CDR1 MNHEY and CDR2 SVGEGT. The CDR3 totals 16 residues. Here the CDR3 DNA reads TGTGCCAGCAGCCCCAGACTAGCTGGTTTAGAATATACGCAGTATTTT. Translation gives CASSPRLAGLEYTQYF.

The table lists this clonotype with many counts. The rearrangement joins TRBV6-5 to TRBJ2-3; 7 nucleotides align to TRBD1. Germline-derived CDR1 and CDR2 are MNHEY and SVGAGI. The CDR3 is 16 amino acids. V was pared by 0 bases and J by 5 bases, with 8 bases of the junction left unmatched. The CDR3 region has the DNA TGTGCCAGCAGTTACTCAGAGGGGGCGCAGGGAGATACGCAGTATTTT. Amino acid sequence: CASSYSEGAQGDTQYF.

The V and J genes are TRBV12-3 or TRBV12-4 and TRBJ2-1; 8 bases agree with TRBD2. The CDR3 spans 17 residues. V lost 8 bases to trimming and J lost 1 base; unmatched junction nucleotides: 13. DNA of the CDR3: TGTGCCAGCGGTACCCCCTCCCGGGGGGGGTCCTACAATGAGCAGTTCTTC. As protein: CASGTPSRGGSYNEQFF.

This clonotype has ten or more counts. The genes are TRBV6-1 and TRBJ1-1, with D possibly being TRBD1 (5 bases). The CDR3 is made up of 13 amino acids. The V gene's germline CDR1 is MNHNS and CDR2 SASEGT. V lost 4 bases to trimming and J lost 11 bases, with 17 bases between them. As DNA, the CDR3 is TGTGCCAGCAGTGTAGATTTGGGGGTACTGGCTTTCTTT. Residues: CASSVDLGVLAFF.

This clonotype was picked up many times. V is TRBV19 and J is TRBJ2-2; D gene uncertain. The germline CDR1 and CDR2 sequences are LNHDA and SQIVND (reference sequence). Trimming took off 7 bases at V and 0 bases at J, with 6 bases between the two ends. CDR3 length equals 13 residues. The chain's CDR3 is CASITPNTGELFF. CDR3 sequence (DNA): TGTGCCAGTATTACACCGAACACCGGGGAGCTGTTTTTT.

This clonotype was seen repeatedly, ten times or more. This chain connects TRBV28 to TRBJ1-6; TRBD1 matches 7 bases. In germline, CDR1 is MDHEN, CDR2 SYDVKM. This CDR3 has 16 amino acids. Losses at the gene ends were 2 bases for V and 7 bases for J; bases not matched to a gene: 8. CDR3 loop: CASSLLGGQSNSPLHF. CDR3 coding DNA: TGTGCCAGCAGTTTACTCGGGGGACAGTCGAATTCACCCCTCCACTTT.

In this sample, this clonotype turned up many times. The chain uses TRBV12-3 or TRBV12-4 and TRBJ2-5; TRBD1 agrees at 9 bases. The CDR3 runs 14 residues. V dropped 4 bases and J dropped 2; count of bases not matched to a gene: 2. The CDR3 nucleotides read TGTGCCAGCAGTTCGACAGGGGGACAAGAGACCCAGTACTTC. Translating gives CASSSTGGQETQYF.

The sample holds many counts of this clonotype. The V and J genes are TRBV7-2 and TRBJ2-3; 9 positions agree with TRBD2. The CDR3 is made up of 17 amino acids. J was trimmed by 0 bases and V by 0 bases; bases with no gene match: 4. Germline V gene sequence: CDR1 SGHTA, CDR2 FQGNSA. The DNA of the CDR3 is TGTGCCAGCAGCTTAGCTACTAGCGGGCTAAGCACAGATACGCAGTATTTT. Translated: CASSLATSGLSTDTQYF.

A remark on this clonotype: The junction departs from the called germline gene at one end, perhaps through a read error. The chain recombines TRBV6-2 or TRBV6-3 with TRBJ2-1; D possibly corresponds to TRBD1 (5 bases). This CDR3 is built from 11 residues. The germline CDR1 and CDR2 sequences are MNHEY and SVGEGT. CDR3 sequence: CVSSLGREQFF. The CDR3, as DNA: TGTGTCAGCAGCTTGGGGCGTGAGCAGTTCTTC.

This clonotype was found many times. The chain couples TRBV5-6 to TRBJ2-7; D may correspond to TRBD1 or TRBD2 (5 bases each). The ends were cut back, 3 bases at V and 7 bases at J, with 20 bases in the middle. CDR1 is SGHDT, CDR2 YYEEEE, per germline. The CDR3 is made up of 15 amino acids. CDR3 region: CASSWRPGPQGEQYF. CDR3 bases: TGTGCCAGCAGCTGGAGACCGGGACCACAAGGGGAGCAGTACTTC.

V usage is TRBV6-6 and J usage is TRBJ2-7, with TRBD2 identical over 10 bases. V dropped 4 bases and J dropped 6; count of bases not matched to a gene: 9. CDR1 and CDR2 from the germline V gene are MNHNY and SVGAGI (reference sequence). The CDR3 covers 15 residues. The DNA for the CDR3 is TGTGCCAGCAGTTCACCGGGACTAGCGAGTACCGAGCAGTACTTC. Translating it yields CASSSPGLASTEQYF.

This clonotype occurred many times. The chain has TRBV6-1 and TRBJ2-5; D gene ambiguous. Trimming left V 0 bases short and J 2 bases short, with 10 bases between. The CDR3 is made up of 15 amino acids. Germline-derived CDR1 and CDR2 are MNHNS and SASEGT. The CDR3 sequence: CASSEARSGQETQYF. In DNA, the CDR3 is TGTGCCAGCAGTGAAGCGCGTTCAGGACAAGAGACCCAGTACTTC.

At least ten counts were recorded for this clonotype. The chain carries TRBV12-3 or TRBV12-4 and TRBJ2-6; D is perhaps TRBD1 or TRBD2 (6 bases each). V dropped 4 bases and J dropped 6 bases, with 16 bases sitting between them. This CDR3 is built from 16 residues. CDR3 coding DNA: TGTGCCAGCAGTTCGTTGACAGGAGGGCTGGCCAACGTCCTGACTTTC. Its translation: CASSSLTGGLANVLTF.

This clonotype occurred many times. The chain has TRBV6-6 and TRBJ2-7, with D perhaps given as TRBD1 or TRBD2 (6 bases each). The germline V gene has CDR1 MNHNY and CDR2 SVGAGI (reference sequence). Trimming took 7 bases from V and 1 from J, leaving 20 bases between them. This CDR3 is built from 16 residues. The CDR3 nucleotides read TGTGCCAGCATCCTTAACATCGGGGGCCCTTCCTACGAGCAGTACTTC. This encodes CASILNIGGPSYEQYF.

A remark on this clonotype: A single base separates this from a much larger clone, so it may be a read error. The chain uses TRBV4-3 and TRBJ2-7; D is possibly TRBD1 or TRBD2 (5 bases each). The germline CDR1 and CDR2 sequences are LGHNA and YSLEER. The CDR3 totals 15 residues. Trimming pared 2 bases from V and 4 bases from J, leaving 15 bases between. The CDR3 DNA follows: TGCGCCAGCAGCCAAAGGAGGCAGGGCGCATACGAGCAGTACTTC. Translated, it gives CASSQRRQGAYEQYF.